Below, 2 T cell receptor beta chains from the same sample are listed, as sequenced in a study of T cell clonality in common variable immunodeficiency. Findings and caveats of the study: Reportedly, TCR beta sequences from common variable immunodeficiency showed fewer deletions and N-nucleotide insertions.

These receptors' antigens are unknown. Repertoires were generated with immunoSEQ multiplex PCR, while TCRdb's copy carries only in-frame clones and drops some. The sample holds under 35,000 clones, and no clone turns up only once. The sequenced sample consisted of peripheral blood mononuclear cells. The receptors here all came from a human donor with common variable immunodeficiency.

This clone was seen more than once but under ten times. The read terminates 3 residues ahead of where the CDR3 ends, so the germline J gene completes it. V and J are TRBV11-2 and TRBJ2-7; D remains unclear. Germline V lookup: CDR1 SGHAT, CDR2 FQNNGV. CDR3 length: 15 residues. Trimming left V 0 bases short and J 1 base short, with 10 bases between. The sequenced CDR3 bases are TGTGCCAGCAGCTTAGAGATCGGCAGGTCCTACGAG. As protein: CASSLEIGRSYE. The whole CDR3 region reads CASSLEIGRSYEQYF.

Ten or more counts support this clone. The CDR3 extends 3 residues past the end of the read, so its final part is completed from the germline J gene. The chain recombines TRBV5-1 with TRBJ2-5; TRBD1 matches at 10 bases. J gave up 3 bases and V 4 bases, and 6 bases lay outside the gene matches. Germline-derived CDR1 and CDR2 are SGHRS and YFSETQ. This CDR3 spans 15 amino acids. The CDR3 here is CASSQSGTGEETQYF. The sequenced CDR3 bases are TGCGCCAGCAGCCAATCCGGGACAGGGGAAGAGACC.